This TCR beta chain was obtained from a study of chemoradiotherapy in HPV16-positive cancers (dated by TCRdb to 2021 to 2024). Some background on the complete study: Candidate HPV-specific T-cell clones and common TCR motifs were defined through functional T-cell assays on cells from two HPV16-positive patients. The study set out to ask whether T-cell immunity against the HPV oncoproteins E6 and E7 changes over the course of chemoradiotherapy and whether that immunity affects survival. TCR repertoires from around 80 patients with HPV-related cancers were then used to track the candidate HPV-specific TCRs and motifs.

Measured from the cysteine to the phenylalanine, the CDR3 is 14 residues long. Just the 42-base CDR3 DNA is kept, in frame starting at base 1. CDR1 SGDLS and CDR2 YYNGEE were looked up in the germline V gene. For this chain, trimming is 0 bases at the V end and 3 bases at the J end, and the number of junction bases without a gene match is 3. The library was obtained by the immunoSEQ multiplex PCR assay. Drawn from immuneACCESS, this table holds only the in-frame rearrangements with V and J called that TCRdb kept. Clones are partly lost; checked studies trace under half to an unresolved V gene and leave the rest unexplained. The sample table records approximately 2,000 clones; over 80% of these occur just once. The ten top clones hold 6.5% of the sample. Worth noting for this clone: Its antigen remains undetermined. No base quality information exists; no much larger clone differs at one position.

Repertoires were sampled multiple times during chemoradiotherapy, which allowed clonal expansion in the tumor microenvironment to be followed. Paper-wide results and their limitations: Expansion of candidate HPV-specific clones and E7-related TCR motifs was observed in the tumor microenvironment during treatment, whereas no such expansion was observed for non-HPV-specific T cells. The functional definition of HPV-specific T cells was derived from only a couple of HPV16-positive patients, and the survival association was reported for HPV16-positive patients. Improved recurrence-free survival in HPV16-positive patients was associated with expansion of HPV-responsive T cells during chemoradiotherapy.

The receptor was derived from a human donor with HPV-associated anogenital cancer. Sequenced material: tumor tissue, taken from a patient who underwent chemoradiotherapy. Recombination connected TRBV9 to TRBJ2-7, with 7 junctional bases fitting TRBD2. The DNA sequence is as follows: TGTGCCAGCAGCGTAGCTAGCGGTGACTACGAGCAGTACTTC. Translation gives CASSVASGDYEQYF.